This T cell receptor beta chain was captured by sequencing in a study of blood T cell repertoires in COVID-19. Across the whole study: The study drew acute and convalescent COVID-19 samples from the United States, Italy and Spain. Sources were T cells, B-cell-depleted T cells, or PBMCs; the material itself was cDNA or gDNA.

In this sample, this clone turned up a few times. The length of the CDR3 is 17 residues. The V end lost 0 bases, the J end lost 5 bases, and 17 bases lay between the germline ends. CDR1 is KGHSH, CDR2 LQKENI, per germline. In the original analysis: Amplifying reference gene primers gave estimates of nucleated cell counts. Method: immunoSEQ multiplex PCR; TCRdb's copy keeps in-frame clones and lacks some. For V, J and clone size, that table is used; D and trimming come from the DNA. This table has tens of thousands of clones, about 81% appearing once. What was sequenced was peripheral blood. The origin of this receptor is a human donor in a cohort sampled during active COVID-19. This chain connects TRBV18 to TRBJ2-1, with D possibly matching TRBD2 (6 bases). The DNA of the CDR3 is TGTGCCAGCTCACCACCCGGTGTTGTGGGACTCCACAATGAGCAGTTCTTC. Protein product: CASSPPGVVGLHNEQFF.